A selection of T cell receptor beta chains follows, all from one sample in a study of blood T cell repertoires in COVID-19. Sequencing used immunoSEQ multiplex PCR; TCRdb keeps in-frame clones, though not all of them. The sample gives 200,000 to 250,000 clones, around nine tenths of which show up once; about 6.5% is in the top ten. Material: peripheral blood. Receptor source: a man aged 60-69 years who had recovered from COVID-19. Each CDR3 is given with its conserved first and last residue. Each record gives: CDR3 protein, CDR3 DNA, J gene, clone size, V gene, D gene. D genes are given only for firm matches. Expanded clones are given a class, and other clones once, few, many or no size at all.

CASSYAQGNYEQYF,TGTGCCAGCAGTTACGCTCAGGGGAATTACGAGCAGTACTTC,TRBJ2-7,-,TRBV6-6,-
CASTLRGQGSSPLHF,TGTGCCAGCACCCTGCGCGGGCAAGGTAGTTCACCCCTCCACTTT,TRBJ1-6,once,TRBV5-6,-
CASTPSWGGEKLFF,TGTGCCAGCACCCCAAGTTGGGGGGGGGAAAAACTGTTTTTT,TRBJ1-4,-,TRBV6-5,-
CASSPDRGPKYGYTF,TGTGCCAGCAGCCCAGACAGGGGCCCCAAATATGGCTACACCTTC,TRBJ1-2,-,TRBV27,TRBD1
CASSLGAGGARETQYF,TGCGCCAGCAGCTTGGGGGCAGGGGGCGCGCGGGAGACCCAGTACTTC,TRBJ2-5,-,TRBV5-1,TRBD1
CASSFSLPGGNTEAFF,TGTGCCAGCAGTTTCTCTCTCCCGGGGGGGAACACTGAAGCTTTCTTT,TRBJ1-1,-,TRBV27,-
CASSPPSGRDTEAFF,TGTGCCAGCTCACCACCGAGTGGGAGGGACACTGAAGCTTTCTTT,TRBJ1-1,-,TRBV18,-
CSILYREGLGGYTF,TGCAGCATCCTTTACAGGGAGGGCTTAGGTGGCTACACCTTC,TRBJ1-2,-,TRBV29-1,-
CASSLVGERDGYTF,TGTGCCAGCAGCCTGGTCGGGGAGAGAGATGGCTACACCTTC,TRBJ1-2,-,TRBV7-2,-
CASSPGTGEYYSNQPQHF,TGTGCCAGCTCACCGGGGACAGGGGAATACTATAGCAATCAGCCCCAGCATTTT,TRBJ1-5,-,TRBV18,TRBD1
CASRKVQNHEQYF,TGTGCCAGCCGAAAAGTCCAGAATCACGAGCAGTACTTC,TRBJ2-7,-,TRBV18,-
CASSVEGSEGSPLHF,TGTGCCAGCAGCGTTGAGGGTTCCGAAGGATCACCCCTCCACTTT,TRBJ1-6,-,TRBV9,-
CASSRRQGQYSNQPQHF,TGTGCCAGTAGTAGGAGACAGGGCCAGTATAGCAATCAGCCCCAGCATTTT,TRBJ1-5,-,TRBV19,TRBD1